This TCR beta chain was obtained from a study of neurological immune-mediated disorders. Study-wide results and caveats: Levels of TCR clonal expansion peaked in HTLV-1-associated myelopathy and reached their lowest in multiple sclerosis, under those of healthy controls. Expanded clones shared no identical CDR3 amino acid sequences across subjects, which suggested private TCR-beta repertoires in all groups.

The unsorted libraries were made from 2 million PBMCs kept at -80 C. The V segment lost 2 bases and the J segment 8 bases; nucleotides outside the gene matches: 16. The CDR3 extends over 18 amino acids. CDR1 is SGHVS, CDR2 FQNEAQ, per germline. The cDNA was generated by 5'RACE with 10-nucleotide random UMIs. Using its own MiXCR run on the 5' RACE reads, TCRdb lists one record per CDR3 protein. The repertoire holds tens of thousands of distinct CDR3 sequences, with roughly 23% as singletons. Relative to its sample, this clonotype is medium-sized. Its antigen remains unknown. The sequenced sample consisted of PBMCs. The receptor comes from a woman between 65 and 79 years old in good health. The V gene is TRBV7-8, the J gene TRBJ1-4, with 8 bases aligning to TRBD1. This CDR3 reads CASSLRGDRGVFDEKLFF. Here the CDR3 DNA reads TGTGCCAGCAGCTTACGTGGCGACAGGGGTGTCTTCGACGAAAAACTGTTTTTT.